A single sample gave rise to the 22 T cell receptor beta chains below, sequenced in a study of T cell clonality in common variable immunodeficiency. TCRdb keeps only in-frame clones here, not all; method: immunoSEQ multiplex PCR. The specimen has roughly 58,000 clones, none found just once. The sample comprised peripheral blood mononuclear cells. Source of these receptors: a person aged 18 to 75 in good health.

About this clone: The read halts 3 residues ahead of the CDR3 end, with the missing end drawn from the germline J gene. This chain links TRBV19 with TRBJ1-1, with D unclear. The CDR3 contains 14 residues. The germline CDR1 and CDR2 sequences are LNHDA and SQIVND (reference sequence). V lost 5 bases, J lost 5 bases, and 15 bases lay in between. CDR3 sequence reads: CASSAASWRTEAFF. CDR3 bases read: TGTGCCAGTAGTGCTGCCTCGTGGCGGACTGAA.

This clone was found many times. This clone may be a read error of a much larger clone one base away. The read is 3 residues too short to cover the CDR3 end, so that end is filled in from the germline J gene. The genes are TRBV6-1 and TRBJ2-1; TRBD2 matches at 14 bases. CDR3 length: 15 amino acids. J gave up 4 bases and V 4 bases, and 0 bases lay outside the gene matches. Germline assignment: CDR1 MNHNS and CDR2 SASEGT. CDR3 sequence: CASSGLAGGYNEQFF. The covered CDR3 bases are TGTGCCAGCAGTGGACTAGCGGGAGGGTACAATGAG.

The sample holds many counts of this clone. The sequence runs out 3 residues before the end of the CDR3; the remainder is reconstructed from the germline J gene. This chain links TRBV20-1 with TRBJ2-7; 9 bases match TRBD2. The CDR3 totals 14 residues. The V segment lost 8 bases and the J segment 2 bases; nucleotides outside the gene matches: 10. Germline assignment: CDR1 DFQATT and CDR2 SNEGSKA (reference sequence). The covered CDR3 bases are TGCAGTTCAAATAGCGGGAGCCCTACCTACGAG. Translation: CSSNSGSPTYE. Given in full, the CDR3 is CSSNSGSPTYEQYF.

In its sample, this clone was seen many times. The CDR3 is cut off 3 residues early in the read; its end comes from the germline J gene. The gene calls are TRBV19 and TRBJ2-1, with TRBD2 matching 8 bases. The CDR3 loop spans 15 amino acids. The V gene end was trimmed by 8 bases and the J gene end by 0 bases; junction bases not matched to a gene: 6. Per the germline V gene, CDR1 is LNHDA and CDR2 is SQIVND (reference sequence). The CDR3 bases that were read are TGTGCCAGTGCGCTAGCGGGCAGCTCCTACAATGAG. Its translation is CASALAGSSYNE. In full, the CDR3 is CASALAGSSYNEQFF.

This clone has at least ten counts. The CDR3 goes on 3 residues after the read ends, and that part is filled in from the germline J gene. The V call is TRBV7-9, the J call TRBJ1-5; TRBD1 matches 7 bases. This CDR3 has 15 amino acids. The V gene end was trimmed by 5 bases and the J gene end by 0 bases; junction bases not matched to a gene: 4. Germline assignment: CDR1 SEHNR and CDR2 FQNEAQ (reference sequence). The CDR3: CASSPGTDSNQPQHF. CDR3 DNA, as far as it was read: TGTGCCAGCAGCCCCGGGACAGATAGCAATCAGCCC.

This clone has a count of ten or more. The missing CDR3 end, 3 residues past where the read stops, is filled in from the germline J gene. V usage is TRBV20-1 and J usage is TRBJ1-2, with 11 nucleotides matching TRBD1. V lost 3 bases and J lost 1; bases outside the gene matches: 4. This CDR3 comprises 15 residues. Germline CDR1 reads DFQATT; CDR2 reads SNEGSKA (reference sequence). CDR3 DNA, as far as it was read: TGCAGTGCTAGCCCGGGACAGGGGGGTAACTATGGC. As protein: CSASPGQGGNYG. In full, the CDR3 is CSASPGQGGNYGYTF.

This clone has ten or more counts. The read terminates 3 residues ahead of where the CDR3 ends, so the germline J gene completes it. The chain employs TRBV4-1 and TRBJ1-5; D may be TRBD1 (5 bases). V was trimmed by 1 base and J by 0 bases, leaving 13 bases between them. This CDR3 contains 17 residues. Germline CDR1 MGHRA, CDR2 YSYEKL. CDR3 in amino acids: CASSQVRGFSSNQPQHF. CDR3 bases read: TGCGCCAGCAGCCAAGTAAGGGGCTTTTCTAGCAATCAGCCC.

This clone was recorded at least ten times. Here the CDR3 reads CASSPLVRGVEDTQYF. The CDR3 bases that were read are TGTGCCAGCTCACCACTGGTCAGGGGGGTTGAAGATACG. The rearrangement links TRBV18 to TRBJ2-3; the D gene is possibly TRBD1 (7 bases). The read ends 3 residues shy of where the CDR3 ends; the end is completed using the germline J gene. Germline CDR1 and CDR2: KGHSH and LQKENI. V dropped 1 base and J dropped 5 bases, with 16 bases sitting between them. This CDR3 has 16 residues.

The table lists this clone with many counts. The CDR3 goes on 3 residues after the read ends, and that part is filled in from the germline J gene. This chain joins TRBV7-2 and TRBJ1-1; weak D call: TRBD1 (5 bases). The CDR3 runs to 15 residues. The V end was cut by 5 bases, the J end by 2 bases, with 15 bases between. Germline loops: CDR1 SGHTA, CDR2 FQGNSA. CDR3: CASSPYMTANTEAFF. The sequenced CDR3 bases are TGTGCCAGCAGCCCCTATATGACAGCCAACACTGAA.

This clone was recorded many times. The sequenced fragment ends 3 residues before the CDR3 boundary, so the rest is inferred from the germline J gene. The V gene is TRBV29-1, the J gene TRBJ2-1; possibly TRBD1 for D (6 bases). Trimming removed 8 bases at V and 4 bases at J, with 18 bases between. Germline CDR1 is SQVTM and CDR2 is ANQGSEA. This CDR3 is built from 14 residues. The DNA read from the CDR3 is TGCAGCATCCCAGGGATTAGGGGGTACAATGAG. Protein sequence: CSIPGIRGYNE. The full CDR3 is CSIPGIRGYNEQFF.

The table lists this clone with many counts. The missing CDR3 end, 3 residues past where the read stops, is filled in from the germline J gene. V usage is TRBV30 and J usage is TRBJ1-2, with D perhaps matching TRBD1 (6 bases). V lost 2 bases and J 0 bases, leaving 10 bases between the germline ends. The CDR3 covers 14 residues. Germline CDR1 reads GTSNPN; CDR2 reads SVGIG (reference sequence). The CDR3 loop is CAWSRTEPNYGYTF. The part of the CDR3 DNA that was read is TGTGCCTGGAGTCGGACAGAACCTAACTATGGC.

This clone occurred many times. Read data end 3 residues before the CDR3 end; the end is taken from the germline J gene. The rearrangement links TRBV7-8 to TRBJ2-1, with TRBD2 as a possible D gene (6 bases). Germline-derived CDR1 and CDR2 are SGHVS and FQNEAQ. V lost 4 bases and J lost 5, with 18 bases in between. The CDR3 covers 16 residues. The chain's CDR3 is CASSYARDFINNEQFF. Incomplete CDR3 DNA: TGTGCCAGCAGCTACGCAAGGGACTTTATTAACAATGAG.

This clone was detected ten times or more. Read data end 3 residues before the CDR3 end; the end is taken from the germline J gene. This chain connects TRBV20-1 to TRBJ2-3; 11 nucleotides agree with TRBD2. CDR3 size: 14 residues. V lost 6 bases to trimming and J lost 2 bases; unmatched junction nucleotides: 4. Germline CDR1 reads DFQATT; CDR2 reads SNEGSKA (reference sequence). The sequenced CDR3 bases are TGCAGTGCCACACTAGCGGGGGTCACAGATACG. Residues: CSATLAGVTDT. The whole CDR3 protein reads CSATLAGVTDTQYF.

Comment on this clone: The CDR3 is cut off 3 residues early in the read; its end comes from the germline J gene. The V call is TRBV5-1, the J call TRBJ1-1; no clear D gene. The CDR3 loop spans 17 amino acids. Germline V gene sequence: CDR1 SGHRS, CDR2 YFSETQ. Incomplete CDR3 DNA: TGCGCCAGCAGCTTGCTTCCGTCTAGCGGGCGTTCCTACGAG. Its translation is CASSLLPSSGRSYE. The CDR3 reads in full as CASSLLPSSGRSYEAFF.

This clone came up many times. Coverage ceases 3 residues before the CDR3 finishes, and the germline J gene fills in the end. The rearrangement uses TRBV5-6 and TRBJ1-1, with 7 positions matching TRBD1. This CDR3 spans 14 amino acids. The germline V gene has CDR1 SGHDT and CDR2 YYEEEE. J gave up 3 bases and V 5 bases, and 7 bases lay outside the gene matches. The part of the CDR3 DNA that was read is TGTGCCAGCAGACGGGGACAGATGTACACTGAA. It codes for CASRRGQMYTE. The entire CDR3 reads CASRRGQMYTEAFF.

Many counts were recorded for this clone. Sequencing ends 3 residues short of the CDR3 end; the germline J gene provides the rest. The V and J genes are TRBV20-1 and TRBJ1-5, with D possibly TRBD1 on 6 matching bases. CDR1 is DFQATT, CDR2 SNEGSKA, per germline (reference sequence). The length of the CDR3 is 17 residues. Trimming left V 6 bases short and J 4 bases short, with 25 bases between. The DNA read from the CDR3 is TGCAGTGCCTTTGGTGGGGGGGCTGGGGGGGATAATCAGCCC. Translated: CSAFGGGAGGDNQP. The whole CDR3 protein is CSAFGGGAGGDNQPQHF.

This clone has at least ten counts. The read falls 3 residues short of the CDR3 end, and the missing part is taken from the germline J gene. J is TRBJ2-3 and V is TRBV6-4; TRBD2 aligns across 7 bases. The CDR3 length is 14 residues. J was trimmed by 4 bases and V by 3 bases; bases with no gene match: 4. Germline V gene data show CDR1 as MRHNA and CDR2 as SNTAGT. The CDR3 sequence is CASSEGGDADTQYF. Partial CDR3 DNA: TGTGCCAGCAGTGAGGGGGGGGATGCAGATACG.

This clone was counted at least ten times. CDR3 protein: CSARAGGDPTDTQYF. CDR3 bases read: TGCAGTGCTAGAGCGGGGGGAGACCCTACAGATACG. J is TRBJ2-3 and V is TRBV20-1; 7 positions match TRBD2. The read halts 3 residues ahead of the CDR3 end, with the missing end drawn from the germline J gene. V lost 1 base, J lost 3 bases, and 7 bases stayed unmatched. Per germline, CDR1 DFQATT and CDR2 SNEGSKA (reference sequence). This CDR3 spans 15 amino acids.

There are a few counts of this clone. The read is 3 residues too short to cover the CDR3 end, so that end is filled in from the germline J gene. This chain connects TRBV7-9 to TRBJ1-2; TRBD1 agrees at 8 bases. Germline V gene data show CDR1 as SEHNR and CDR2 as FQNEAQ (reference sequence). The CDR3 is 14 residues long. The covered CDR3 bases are TGTGCCAGCAGCGCCACAGGGGGTTCCCACGAC. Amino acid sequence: CASSATGGSHD. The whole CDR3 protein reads CASSATGGSHDYTF. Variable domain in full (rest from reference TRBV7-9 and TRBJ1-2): DTGVSQNPRHKITKRGQNVTFRCDPISEHNRLYWYRQTLGQGPEFLTYFQNEAQLEKSRLLSDRFSAERPKGSFSTLEIQRTEQGDSAMYLCASSATGGSHDYTFGSGTRLTVV.

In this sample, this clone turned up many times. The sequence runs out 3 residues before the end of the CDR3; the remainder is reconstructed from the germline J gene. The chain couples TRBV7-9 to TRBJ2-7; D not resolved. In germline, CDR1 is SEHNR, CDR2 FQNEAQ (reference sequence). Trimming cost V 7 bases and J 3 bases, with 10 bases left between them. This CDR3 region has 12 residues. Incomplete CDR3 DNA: TGTGCCAGCAATCCGGTAGACTACGAG. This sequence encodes CASNPVDYE. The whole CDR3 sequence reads CASNPVDYEQYF.

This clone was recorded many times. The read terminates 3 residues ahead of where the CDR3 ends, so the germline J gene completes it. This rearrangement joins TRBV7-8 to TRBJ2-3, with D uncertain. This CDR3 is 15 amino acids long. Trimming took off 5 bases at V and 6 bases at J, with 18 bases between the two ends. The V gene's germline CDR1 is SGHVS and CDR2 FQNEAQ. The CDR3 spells CASSLLVAAGDTQYF. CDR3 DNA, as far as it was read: TGTGCCAGCAGCCTCTTAGTAGCCGCCGGGGATACG.

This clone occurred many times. The CDR3 bases that were read are TGTGCCACCAGCAGAGATCTAGCGTTAGAGACC. Protein product: CATSRDLALET. The whole CDR3 protein reads CATSRDLALETQYF. V is TRBV15 and J is TRBJ2-5, with D perhaps matching TRBD2 (6 bases). The sequence runs out 3 residues before the end of the CDR3; the remainder is reconstructed from the germline J gene. The CDR3 length is 14 residues. CDR1 and CDR2 from the germline V gene are LNHNV and YYDKDF (reference sequence). V shed 0 bases and J shed 4 bases, with 9 bases lying between them.